The 5 T cell receptor beta chains presented below share a single source sample, sequenced in a study of blood T cell repertoires in COVID-19 (dated by TCRdb to 2018 to 2021). Library preparation used the immunoSEQ multiplex PCR assay. The table was pulled from immuneACCESS by TCRdb, which kept in-frame rearrangements only. Such tables lose some clones; where checked, under half of the loss comes from unresolved V genes, and the rest has no known cause. This sample is represented by approximately 300,000 clones; roughly 90% of them were singletons. 2% to 3% of the sample goes to the ten largest clones. The sample consisted of PBMCs or T cells enriched from blood (not recorded which). These TCRs come from a man aged 55 to 70 who had recovered from COVID-19.

The chain links TRBV18 to TRBJ1-1; D is ambiguous. CDR3 length: 12 amino acids. Trimming removed 6 bases at V and 5 bases at J, with 10 bases between. Germline CDR1 KGHSH, CDR2 LQKENI. The CDR3, as DNA: TGTGCCAGCTCTAGACTGGTGACTGAAGCTTTCTTT. It encodes CASSRLVTEAFF.

The chain is built from TRBV3-1 (or the pseudogene TRBV3-2) and TRBJ1-1; 8 bases are a match to TRBD1. This CDR3 spans 16 amino acids. CDR1 is LGHDT and CDR2 is YNNKEL in the germline V gene (reference sequence). Trimming at V came to 1 base and at J to 1 base, leaving 5 bases not matched to a gene. CDR3 region: CASSQVNTGGNTEAFF. Here the CDR3 DNA reads TGTGCCAGCAGCCAAGTAAATACAGGGGGGAACACTGAAGCTTTCTTT.

The rearrangement uses TRBV27 and TRBJ2-3, with 7 positions matching TRBD2. V lost 2 bases and J lost 0; bases outside the gene matches: 2. The CDR3 sequence is 15 residues long. Germline assignment: CDR1 MNHEY and CDR2 SMNVEV (reference sequence). CDR3 DNA: TGTGCCAGCAGTTTAGGTAGCGGGAGCACAGATACGCAGTATTTT. It is translated as CASSLGSGSTDTQYF.

This sequence joins TRBV19 and TRBJ1-5; 7 bases fit TRBD1. This CDR3 is 15 amino acids long. After removal of 6 bases from V and 5 bases from J, the junction contained 10 bases not matched to a gene. Germline V gene data show CDR1 as LNHDA and CDR2 as SQIVND (reference sequence). The CDR3 sequence is CASRPGQAPHQPQHF. CDR3 nucleotide sequence: TGTGCCAGTAGGCCTGGACAGGCCCCGCATCAGCCCCAGCATTTT.

CDR3 DNA sequence: TGTGCCAGCAGCTTGATGACAGGGGAAAGCAATCAGCCCCAGCATTTT. Its protein product is CASSLMTGESNQPQHF. The chain recombines TRBV5-5 with TRBJ1-5, with TRBD1 matching 8 bases. V lost 1 base to trimming and J lost 1 base; unmatched junction nucleotides: 4. This CDR3 is built from 16 residues. CDR1 is SGHKS and CDR2 is YYEKEE in the germline V gene (reference sequence).